This TCR beta chain was retrieved from a study of shared clonotypes between healthy human individuals. Study as a whole: Each donor had three CD4 naive, three CD4 memory, two CD8 naive and one CD8 memory plate.

About this clone itself: The target antigen is unknown. The same CDR3 is also encoded by other DNA sequences in this sample.

Notes on the study in general: Estimated richness was generally greater in naive than memory subsets.

Each subset's genomic DNA was split evenly across several immunoSEQ plates. TCRdb keeps only in-frame clones here, not all; method: immunoSEQ multiplex PCR. The data show some 1,600,000 clones, 98% seen once. The healthy adult donors were HIV-negative and reported no recent acute infections or vaccinations. The clonotype comes from a man aged 25-40 years in good health. Source material: naive CD4+ T cells sorted from blood. The subset was: CD45RA+ positively selected.

The CDR3 DNA follows: TGTGCCAGCAGTTACTCAGCCGGCAGAAACACTGAAGCTTTCTTT. Translation gives CASSYSAGRNTEAFF. This chain joins TRBV6-5 and TRBJ1-1, with unresolved D. Germline V gene data show CDR1 as MNHEY and CDR2 as SVGAGI. The CDR3 spans 15 residues. The V gene lost 0 bases and the J gene lost 2 bases, with 10 bases spanning the gap.